These 22 T cell receptor beta chains came from one sample sequenced in a study of cytomegalovirus exposure and HLA in healthy donors. Sequenced by immunoSEQ multiplex PCR; TCRdb stores in-frame clones only, minus some. The data show about 260,000 clones, roughly 88% seen once. The sample was PBMCs. These receptors were taken from a woman under 40 in good health and CMV-seronegative.

Notes on this clone: Distinct nucleotide sequences in the sample also encode this CDR3. The gene calls are TRBV27 and TRBJ2-1; D remains unclear. CDR1 and CDR2 (germline): MNHEY, SMNVEV (reference sequence). With 3 bases removed from V and 4 bases from J, the gap between germline ends came to 7 bases. The CDR3 is 13 residues long. The CDR3 here is CASSLGSYNEQFF. The DNA for the CDR3 is TGTGCCAGCAGTTTGGGCAGTTACAATGAGCAGTTCTTC.

This clone was detected once. The chain employs TRBV27 and TRBJ2-5; 10 bases are shared with TRBD2. With 6 bases clipped from V and 5 bases from J, the junction kept 12 bases outside the gene matches. The CDR3 runs 16 residues. Germline V gives CDR1 MNHEY, CDR2 SMNVEV (reference sequence). This CDR3 is CASRAASGRTGETQYF. The CDR3 DNA sequence: TGTGCCAGCAGGGCGGCTAGCGGGAGAACGGGCGAGACCCAGTACTTC.

The rearrangement links TRBV19 to TRBJ2-2; TRBD1 might be the D (6 bases). V lost 5 bases and J lost 1, with 14 bases in between. Per the germline V gene, CDR1 is LNHDA and CDR2 is SQIVND (reference sequence). CDR3 length: 16 amino acids. The CDR3 is CASSSRDTQNTGELFF. CDR3 sequence (DNA): TGTGCCAGTAGTTCCCGGGACACACAGAACACCGGGGAGCTGTTTTTT. The whole variable domain, filled in from reference TRBV19 and TRBJ2-2, reads DGGITQSPKYLFRKEGQNVTLSCEQNLNHDAMYWYRQDPGQGLRLIYYSQIVNDFQKGDIAEGYSVSREKKESFPLTVTSAQKNPTAFYLCASSSRDTQNTGELFFGEGSRLTVL.

The V gene is TRBV5-6, the J gene TRBJ2-5; D unclear. V was pared by 4 bases and J by 7 bases, with 17 bases between. This CDR3 has 14 residues. CDR1 is SGHDT, CDR2 YYEEEE, per germline. CDR3 loop: CASSTIVSRGTQYF. In DNA form, the CDR3 reads TGTGCCAGCAGCACCATTGTGAGCAGAGGGACCCAGTACTTC.

V is TRBV5-4 and J is TRBJ1-5, with TRBD1 matching 7 bases. Germline values: CDR1 SGHNT, CDR2 YYREEE (reference sequence). V dropped 3 bases and J dropped 7; count of bases not matched to a gene: 4. CDR3 length: 13 residues. The CDR3 loop is CASSYRGGQPQHF. In DNA, the CDR3 is TGTGCCAGCAGCTACAGGGGAGGGCAGCCCCAGCATTTT.

The chain is built from TRBV28 and TRBJ2-7; a weak D match, TRBD1 (5 bases). The CDR3 is made up of 16 amino acids. The germline CDR1 and CDR2 sequences are MDHEN and SYDVKM. V was clipped by 7 bases and J by 0 bases, with 19 bases between them. In DNA form, the CDR3 reads TGTGCCAGCACCTCCGTCCCACAGGTCAGCTCCTACGAGCAGTACTTC. Translation: CASTSVPQVSSYEQYF.

The chain has TRBV6-1 and TRBJ2-7; TRBD2 might be the D (6 bases). V was trimmed by 6 bases and J by 2 bases, leaving 17 bases between them. Germline V gives CDR1 MNHNS, CDR2 SASEGT. The CDR3 length is 15 residues. The CDR3: CASRGWREGPYEQYF. The CDR3 DNA follows: TGTGCCAGCAGGGGATGGAGGGAAGGACCCTACGAGCAGTACTTC.

The chain links TRBV27 to TRBJ2-7, with TRBD2 matching over 7 bases. Trimming removed 7 bases from V and 4 bases from J; junction bases left unmatched: 10. Germline loops: CDR1 MNHEY, CDR2 SMNVEV (reference sequence). The CDR3 has 14 amino acids. DNA for the CDR3: TGTGCCAGCACCCAACCCGGGGAGGGGTACGAGCAGTACTTC. This codes for CASTQPGEGYEQYF.

This clone is a singleton in its sample. The chain has TRBV14 and TRBJ2-2, with D unclear. CDR1 and CDR2 from the germline V gene are SGHDN and FVKESK. The CDR3 is 15 residues long. V was shortened by 1 base and J by 4 bases, with 10 bases between the two germline ends. This CDR3 reads CASSQVTLFTGELFF. The CDR3 DNA reads TGTGCCAGCAGCCAAGTGACTCTTTTCACCGGGGAGCTGTTTTTT. Full variable domain (rest looked up from reference TRBV14 and TRBJ2-2): EAGVTQFPSHSVIEKGQTVTLRCDPISGHDNLYWYRRVMGKEIKFLLHFVKESKQDESGMPNNRFLAERTGGTYSTLKVQPAELEDSGVYFCASSQVTLFTGELFFGEGSRLTVL.

The chain has TRBV30 and TRBJ2-6; D gene ambiguous. The V gene's germline CDR1 is GTSNPN and CDR2 SVGIG (reference sequence). The CDR3 extends over 12 amino acids. Trimming left V 1 base short and J 2 bases short, with 0 bases between. The CDR3 region is CAWSAGANVLTF. For the CDR3, the DNA is TGTGCCTGGAGTGCTGGGGCCAACGTCCTGACTTTC.

The rearrangement joins TRBV28 to TRBJ1-5; a possible D gene is TRBD1 (5 bases). V lost 2 bases and J 6 bases, leaving 17 bases between the germline ends. CDR3 size: 16 residues. Looked up from germline, CDR1 is MDHEN and CDR2 is SYDVKM. CDR3 in amino acids: CASSLRGLGGSQPQHF. CDR3 DNA: TGTGCCAGCAGTTTACGCGGACTGGGGGGTAGTCAGCCCCAGCATTTT.

The chain couples TRBV7-2 to TRBJ2-3; TRBD2 aligns across 8 bases. Trimming at V came to 3 bases and at J to 2 bases, leaving 4 bases not matched to a gene. The CDR3 has 15 residues. CDR1 and CDR2 from the germline V gene are SGHTA and FQGNSA. The CDR3: CASSFAGGLTDTQYF. CDR3 DNA: TGTGCCAGCAGCTTCGCGGGGGGACTCACAGATACGCAGTATTTT.

The gene calls are TRBV4-1 and TRBJ2-7, with 7 bases fitting TRBD1. V lost 3 bases, J lost 12 bases, and 14 bases stayed unmatched. Looked up from germline, CDR1 is MGHRA and CDR2 is YSYEKL. This CDR3 region has 14 residues. The CDR3 region is CASSQPGQRPRAYF. As DNA, the CDR3 is TGCGCCAGCAGCCAGCCGGGACAGAGGCCCCGGGCGTACTTC.

This clone was detected once. The chain has TRBV6-1 and TRBJ1-3; D uncertain. The CDR3 has 16 residues. CDR1 and CDR2 (germline): MNHNS, SASEGT. Trimming removed 2 bases at V and 0 bases at J, with 11 bases between. DNA of the CDR3: TGTGCCAGCAGTGAAATTTGGAGCTACTCTGGAAACACCATATATTTT. It yields the protein CASSEIWSYSGNTIYF.

This clone has a single count. V is TRBV19 and J is TRBJ2-1; D ambiguous. The V and J ends lost 3 bases and 3 bases respectively, with 12 bases between them. The CDR3 covers 15 residues. The germline V gene has CDR1 LNHDA and CDR2 SQIVND (reference sequence). The CDR3 DNA is TGTGCCAGTAGTATGTGGTTCGACCACTACAATGAGCAGTTCTTC. Residues: CASSMWFDHYNEQFF.

V usage is TRBV5-1 and J usage is TRBJ2-4, with 8 bases matching TRBD1. Germline V gene sequence: CDR1 SGHRS, CDR2 YFSETQ. The CDR3 spans 17 residues. With 4 bases clipped from V and 0 bases from J, the junction kept 9 bases outside the gene matches. The CDR3 reads CASSGGQEILAKNIQYF. In nucleotides, the CDR3 is TGCGCCAGCAGCGGGGGACAGGAAATACTAGCCAAAAACATTCAGTACTTC.

On this clone: At one of its ends the junction is not consistent with the germline gene, which may arise from a read error. The rearrangement links TRBV20-1 to TRBJ2-1, with TRBD2 as a possible D gene (6 bases). This CDR3 has 10 amino acids. The germline gives CDR1 DFQATT, CDR2 SNEGSKA (reference sequence). The CDR3 region is CSARRDCNVF. In DNA, the CDR3 is TGCAGTGCTCGCCGGGACTGTAATGTCTTC.

This sequence joins TRBV5-6 and TRBJ2-2; D may be TRBD1 (6 bases). Trimming shortened V by 0 bases and J by 0 bases, and 9 bases separated the two germline ends. Germline values: CDR1 SGHDT, CDR2 YYEEEE. CDR3 length: 16 amino acids. Here the CDR3 reads CASSLVGQANTGELFF. The CDR3 DNA follows: TGTGCCAGCAGCTTGGTGGGACAAGCGAACACCGGGGAGCTGTTTTTT.

Points on this clone: This CDR3 is also generated by other DNA sequences in the sample. The chain combines TRBV29-1 with TRBJ2-7, with 10 bases matching TRBD2. CDR3 length: 13 residues. V lost 5 bases to trimming and J lost 1 base; unmatched junction nucleotides: 2. CDR1 SQVTM and CDR2 ANQGSEA come from the germline V gene. The CDR3 loop reads CSVLAGASYEQYF. Written as DNA, the CDR3 is TGCAGCGTTCTAGCGGGAGCATCCTACGAGCAGTACTTC.

The sample holds one count of this clone. CDR3 loop: CATQGGGEAQYF. In nucleotides, the CDR3 is TGTGCCACCCAGGGCGGAGGTGAGGCGCAGTATTTT. The chain employs TRBV15 and TRBJ2-3, with D tentatively TRBD1 or TRBD2 (5 bases each). Trimming removed 8 bases from V and 10 bases from J, with 16 bases in between. CDR1 and CDR2 from the germline V gene are LNHNV and YYDKDF (reference sequence). CDR3 length equals 12 residues.

V gene TRBV7-9 combines with J gene TRBJ2-5, with TRBD2 matching 11 bases. V dropped 5 bases and J dropped 5; count of bases not matched to a gene: 10. Per germline, CDR1 SEHNR and CDR2 FQNEAQ (reference sequence). The CDR3 has 16 amino acids. Written as DNA, the CDR3 is TGTGCCAGCAGCGTAGGACAGACTAGCGGGACCGAGACCCAGTACTTC. This gives the protein CASSVGQTSGTETQYF.

This chain connects TRBV7-3 to TRBJ1-3; 8 bases fit TRBD1. Unmatched junction bases numbered 12, after V lost 5 bases and J lost 0 bases. The germline CDR1 and CDR2 sequences are SGHTA and FQGTGA. The CDR3 contains 18 residues. The CDR3 region is CASSLGQGGGLSGNTIYF. CDR3 bases: TGTGCCAGCAGCCTCGGACAGGGCGGGGGACTCTCTGGAAACACCATATATTTT. Variable domain in full (rest from reference TRBV7-3 and TRBJ1-3): GAGVSQTPSNKVTEKGKYVELRCDPISGHTALYWYRQSLGQGPEFLIYFQGTGAADDSGLPNDRFFAVRPEGSVSTLKIQRTERGDSAVYLCASSLGQGGGLSGNTIYFGEGSWLTVV.